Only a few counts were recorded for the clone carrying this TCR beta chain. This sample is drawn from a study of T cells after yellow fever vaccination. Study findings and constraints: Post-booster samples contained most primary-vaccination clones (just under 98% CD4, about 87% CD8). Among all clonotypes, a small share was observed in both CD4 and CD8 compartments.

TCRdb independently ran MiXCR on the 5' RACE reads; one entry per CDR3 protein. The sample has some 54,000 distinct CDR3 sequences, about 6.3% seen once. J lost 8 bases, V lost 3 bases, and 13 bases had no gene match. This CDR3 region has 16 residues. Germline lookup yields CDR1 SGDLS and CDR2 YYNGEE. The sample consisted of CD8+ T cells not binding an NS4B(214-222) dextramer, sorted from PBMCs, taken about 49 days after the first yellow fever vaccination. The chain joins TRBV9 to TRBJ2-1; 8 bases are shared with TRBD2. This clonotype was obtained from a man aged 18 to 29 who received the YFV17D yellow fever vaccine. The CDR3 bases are TGTGCCAGCAGCGACCCCCGGGGGGGAGCGGGTCATGAGCAGTTCTTC. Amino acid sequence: CASSDPRGGAGHEQFF.